This T cell receptor (beta chain) appears in the sequencing data of a study of T cell responses to AZD1222 COVID-19 vaccine. Study results and caveats: White British donors predominated, females outnumbered males, and clonal diversity was possibly underestimated.

The V gene lost 5 bases and the J gene lost 8 bases, with 12 bases spanning the gap. This CDR3 comprises 12 residues. Germline assignment: CDR1 LNHNV and CDR2 YYDKDF (reference sequence). With respect to this clone: As yet, its antigen is unknown.

Sequencing was performed with immunoSEQ multiplex PCR; in TCRdb, only in-frame clones are kept and a portion is missing. The repertoire holds 75,000 to 90,000 clones, with 86% as singletons. This sequence joins TRBV15 and TRBJ1-2; tentatively, D is TRBD1 (6 bases). Sequences were derived from peripheral blood, sampled on day 0 of AZD1222 vaccination. The TCR originated in an adult in good health. CDR3 DNA sequence: TGTGCCACCAGCCCGGACAGCCTGGGCTACACCTTC. Encoded protein: CATSPDSLGYTF.